This entry lists 11 T cell receptor beta chains sequenced from one sample in a study of T cell responses to AZD1222 COVID-19 vaccine. Measured with immunoSEQ multiplex PCR; TCRdb has only the in-frame clones, and not every one. The sample yields roughly 140,000 clones, roughly 93% seen once. The sample in question was peripheral blood, obtained 28 days after the second AZD1222 dose. All receptors come from an adult who received the AZD1222 COVID-19 vaccine.

CDR3 nucleotide sequence: TGTGCCAGTAGTGCGGACAGTAGCAATCAGCCCCAGCATTTT. Residues: CASSADSSNQPQHF. The chain combines TRBV19 with TRBJ1-5, with a weak D call TRBD1 (6 bases). This CDR3 spans 14 amino acids. The V and J ends lost 5 bases and 0 bases respectively, with 8 bases between them. Germline V gene data show CDR1 as LNHDA and CDR2 as SQIVND (reference sequence). The full variable domain, completed using reference TRBV19 and TRBJ1-5, is DGGITQSPKYLFRKEGQNVTLSCEQNLNHDAMYWYRQDPGQGLRLIYYSQIVNDFQKGDIAEGYSVSREKKESFPLTVTSAQKNPTAFYLCASSADSSNQPQHFGDGTRLSIL.

The V gene is TRBV12-3 or TRBV12-4, the J gene TRBJ2-7, with D hard to call. The V end lost 6 bases, the J end lost 4 bases, and 10 bases lay between the germline ends. This CDR3 is 12 amino acids long. DNA for the CDR3: TGTGCCAGCAGGAAATTGGGTTACGAGCAGTACTTC. It codes for CASRKLGYEQYF.

The rearrangement uses TRBV18 and TRBJ1-4; no clear D. CDR1 is KGHSH, CDR2 LQKENI, per germline. The CDR3 runs 15 residues. The V end was cut by 6 bases, the J end by 0 bases, with 11 bases between. The CDR3 sequence is CASSWTAATNEKLFF. In DNA form, the CDR3 reads TGTGCCAGCTCGTGGACGGCGGCAACTAATGAAAAACTGTTTTTT.

The chain carries TRBV6-5 and TRBJ2-2; 7 bases align to TRBD1. Germline CDR1 is MNHEY and CDR2 is SVGAGI. Trimming at V came to 0 bases and at J to 1 base, leaving 2 bases not matched to a gene. The CDR3 has 16 amino acids. The CDR3 spells CASSYSWTGNTGELFF. The CDR3 DNA reads TGTGCCAGCAGTTACTCGTGGACAGGGAACACCGGGGAGCTGTTTTTT.

The chain carries TRBV13 and TRBJ1-1; D not resolved. Germline loops: CDR1 PRHDT, CDR2 FYEKMQ (reference sequence). V was shortened by 1 base and J by 2 bases, with 8 bases between the two germline ends. The CDR3 is 14 amino acids. The CDR3 region is CASSLEVGNTEAFF. The CDR3 nucleotides are TGTGCCAGCAGCTTAGAGGTGGGTAACACTGAAGCTTTCTTT.

The rearrangement joins TRBV7-9 to TRBJ1-5, with a possible D match to TRBD1 (6 bases). The CDR3 covers 15 residues. Trimming pared 1 base from V and 8 bases from J, leaving 15 bases between. CDR1 and CDR2 from the germline V gene are SEHNR and FQNEAQ (reference sequence). CDR3 sequence reads: CASSLVGTHYEPQHF. CDR3 DNA: TGTGCCAGCAGCTTAGTGGGGACACATTACGAGCCCCAGCATTTT.

The chain recombines TRBV11-3 with TRBJ1-1; D not resolved. V shed 5 bases and J shed 3 bases, with 10 bases lying between them. Germline CDR1 SGHNT, CDR2 YENEEA. There are 13 residues in the CDR3. CDR3 in amino acids: CASSQTRYTEAFF. The CDR3 DNA is TGTGCCAGCAGCCAGACCCGTTACACTGAAGCTTTCTTT. The whole variable domain, remainder taken from reference TRBV11-3 and TRBJ1-1, is EAGVVQSPRYKIIEKKQPVAFWCNPISGHNTLYWYLQNLGQGPELLIRYENEEAVDDSQLPKDRFSAERLKGVDSTLKIQPAELGDSAVYLCASSQTRYTEAFFGQGTRLTVV.

Only one count was recorded for this clone. The CDR3 region has the DNA TGCACCAGCAGCCCTCCGTTCAAATATTCACCCCTCCACTTT. It is translated as CTSSPPFKYSPLHF. The chain employs TRBV1 and TRBJ1-6. TRBV1 is listed as a pseudogene. The CDR3 sequence is 14 residues long.

This clone was detected a few times. The gene calls are TRBV27 and TRBJ1-2; D is unclear. The CDR3 extends over 11 amino acids. The germline V and J ends were trimmed by 8 bases and 4 bases, with 8 bases remaining between them. The germline gives CDR1 MNHEY, CDR2 SMNVEV (reference sequence). The DNA for the CDR3 is TGTGCCAGCGGGGTTGGCTATGGCTACACCTTC. It translates to CASGVGYGYTF.

This clone has a single count. The chain is built from TRBV3-1 (or the pseudogene TRBV3-2) and TRBJ2-3, with TRBD2 identical over 7 bases. The germline CDR1 and CDR2 sequences are LGHDT and YNNKEL (reference sequence). This CDR3 has 15 amino acids. V was clipped by 4 bases and J by 1 base; unmatched bases: 5. The CDR3 DNA follows: TGTGCCAGCAGCCCACTAGCGATTGGCACAGATACGCAGTATTTT. It specifies CASSPLAIGTDTQYF.

The chain links TRBV5-1 to TRBJ2-7; no definite D call. This CDR3 has 13 residues. Germline loops: CDR1 SGHRS, CDR2 YFSETQ. The V end lost 4 bases, the J end lost 0 bases, and 8 bases lay between the germline ends. The CDR3 DNA reads TGCGCCAGCAGCGGGATTATCTCCTACGAGCAGTACTTC. Amino acids: CASSGIISYEQYF.